This TCR beta chain came from a study of CD4 T cells in relation to SARS-CoV-2 and coronaviruses. Overall study context: ViraFEST: approximately 10-day antigen culture of PBMCs, then TCR beta CDR3 sequencing.

On this clone itself: Its antigen is undetermined.

Sequencing used immunoSEQ multiplex PCR; TCRdb keeps in-frame clones, though not all of them. The table has 20,000 to 25,000 clones, approximately 84% seen once; the top ten hold approximately 16%. CD4+ T cells from unexposed donors were obtained before the COVID-19 pandemic (2011-2018). CD4+ T cells were isolated from the cells after about ten days of culture. Testing used SARS-CoV-2 S/N and four cold-coronavirus spikes on unexposed-donor CD4+ T cells, cells permitting. The TCR sequence derives from a human donor in good health. Material for sequencing was CD4+ T cells from PBMCs, cultured in vitro.

CDR3: CASSRTGGAETQYF. The DNA for the CDR3 is TGTGCCAGCAGCCGAACAGGGGGCGCAGAGACCCAGTACTTC. The V call is TRBV7-9, the J call TRBJ2-5, with 9 bases lining up with TRBD1. Germline V CDR1 and CDR2: SEHNR, FQNEAQ (reference sequence). Unmatched junction bases numbered 5, after V lost 5 bases and J lost 4 bases. CDR3 size: 14 residues.